This TCR beta chain originates from a study of Graves' ophthalmopathy and Graves' hyperthyroidism. Study-wide points: The model forecast ophthalmopathy progression, reaching 70.59% sensitivity and roughly 72% specificity. Ophthalmopathy and stable hyperthyroidism were discriminated by a 13-signature model, with about 91% sensitivity and around 81% specificity.

Germline lookup yields CDR1 SGHTA and CDR2 FQGNSA. Trimming stripped 5 bases from V and 5 bases from J, with 9 bases between. This CDR3 comprises 13 residues. In this sample, this clonotype turned up many times. Its antigen is currently unknown. Stable hyperthyroidism meant no progression to ophthalmopathy within 18 months of follow-up. Exclusion covered patients with other autoimmune diseases or uncontrolled infections (as well as pregnancy or lactation). Amplification targeted the TCR beta CDR3 regions, with RNA transcripts as the source material. HTBI-primed RT-PCR formed the first round, and a multiplex PCR formed the second. One entry per CDR3 protein results from TCRdb running MiXCR on the multiplex PCR reads. The table lists about 370,000 distinct CDR3 sequences, about 18% of them singletons, with 2.4% in the top ten.

The origin of this receptor is an adult woman with stable Graves' hyperthyroidism. Sequencing used peripheral blood. The chain employs TRBV7-2 and TRBJ2-2; the D gene is possibly TRBD2 (5 bases). CDR3 sequence reads: CASSAEGTGELFF. DNA of the CDR3: TGTGCCAGCAGCGCTGAGGGTACCGGGGAGCTGTTTTTT.